The following is a T cell receptor (beta chain) sequence with its context. Some clones are missing from TCRdb's copy, which holds only in-frame ones; the method was immunoSEQ multiplex PCR. The table records 65,000 to 70,000 clones, about nine tenths of them present only once. This entry is derived from a study of blood T cell repertoires in COVID-19. Background on the study: From T cells, B-cell-depleted T cells, or PBMCs came the material, which was cDNA or gDNA.

This receptor was identified in a human donor with active COVID-19. The donor label of this sample is uncertain. The sample was peripheral blood.

In nucleotides, the CDR3 is TGCAGCGTCGCAACCATGACAGGGGACAATGAGCAGTTCTTC. As protein: CSVATMTGDNEQFF. V is TRBV29-1 and J is TRBJ2-1; 8 positions agree with TRBD1. With 6 bases clipped from V and 5 bases from J, the junction kept 9 bases outside the gene matches. The germline V gene has CDR1 SQVTM and CDR2 ANQGSEA. This CDR3 is 14 amino acids long.